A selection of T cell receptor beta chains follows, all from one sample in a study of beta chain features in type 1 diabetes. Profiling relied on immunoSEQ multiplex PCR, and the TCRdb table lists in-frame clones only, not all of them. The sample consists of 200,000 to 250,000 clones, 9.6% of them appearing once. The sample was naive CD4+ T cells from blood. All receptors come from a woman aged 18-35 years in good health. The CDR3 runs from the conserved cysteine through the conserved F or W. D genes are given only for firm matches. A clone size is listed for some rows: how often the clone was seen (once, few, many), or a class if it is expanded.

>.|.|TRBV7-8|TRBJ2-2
CASSFRTLETNTGELFF
TGTGCCAGCAGCTTTAGGACACTGGAAACGAACACCGGGGAGCTGTTTTTT
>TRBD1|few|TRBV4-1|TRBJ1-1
CASSPGQGAAEAFF
TGCGCCAGCAGCCCCGGACAGGGGGCGGCTGAAGCTTTCTTT
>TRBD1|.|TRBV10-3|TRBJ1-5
CASTDRDNQPQHF
TGTGCCTCGACTGACAGGGACAATCAGCCCCAGCATTTT
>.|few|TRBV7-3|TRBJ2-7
CASSSSQPTGHSYEQYF
TGTGCCAGCAGCTCCTCCCAGCCGACAGGTCACTCCTACGAGCAGTACTTC
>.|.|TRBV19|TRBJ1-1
CASRTGTSPHTEAFF
TGTGCCAGTAGAACCGGGACATCACCGCACACTGAAGCTTTCTTT
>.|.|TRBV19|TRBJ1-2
CASTTEEGNYGYTF
TGTGCCAGTACCACCGAGGAGGGCAACTATGGCTACACCTTC
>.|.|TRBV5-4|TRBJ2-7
CASSSTRVDEQYF
TGTGCCAGCAGCTCGACTAGGGTGGACGAGCAGTACTTC
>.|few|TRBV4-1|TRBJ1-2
CASSQDPAGGYGYTF
TGCGCCAGCAGCCAAGATCCGGCAGGAGGCTATGGCTACACCTTC
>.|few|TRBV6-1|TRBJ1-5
CASSEYGGTSNQPQHF
TGTGCCAGCAGTGAATATGGGGGGACGAGCAATCAGCCCCAGCATTTT
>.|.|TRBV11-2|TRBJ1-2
CASSPRRNYGYTF
TGTGCCAGCAGCCCGCGTCGGAACTATGGCTACACCTTC
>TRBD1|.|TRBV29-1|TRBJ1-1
CSVHPDRVHGEAFF
TGCAGCGTTCACCCGGACAGGGTTCATGGTGAAGCTTTCTTT
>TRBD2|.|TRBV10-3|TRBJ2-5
CAISEQLAGGVQETQYF
TGTGCCATCAGTGAGCAACTAGCGGGAGGGGTCCAAGAGACCCAGTACTTC
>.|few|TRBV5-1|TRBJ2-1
CASSFGTNNNEQFF
TGCGCCAGCAGCTTTGGGACAAATAACAATGAGCAGTTCTTC
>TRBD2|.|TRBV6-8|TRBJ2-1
CASSGTSRSSYNEQFF
TGTGCCAGCAGCGGGACTAGCAGGAGCTCCTACAATGAGCAGTTCTTC
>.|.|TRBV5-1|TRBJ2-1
CASSLEDSYNEQFF
TGCGCCAGCAGCTTGGAGGACAGCTACAATGAGCAGTTCTTC
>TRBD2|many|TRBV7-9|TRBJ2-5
CASSSNSVGGLVETQYF
TGTGCCAGCAGCTCCAACTCGGTAGGGGGACTAGTGGAGACCCAGTACTTC
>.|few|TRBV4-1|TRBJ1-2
CASSLLMGGAYGYTF
TGCGCCAGCAGCCTACTTATGGGGGGGGCCTATGGCTACACCTTC
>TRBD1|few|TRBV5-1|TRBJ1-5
CASSLGDRGDQPQHF
TGCGCCAGCAGCTTGGGGGACAGGGGAGACCAGCCCCAGCATTTT
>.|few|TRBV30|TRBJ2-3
CAWKKGARMGTDTQYF
TGTGCCTGGAAGAAAGGGGCCAGGATGGGCACAGATACGCAGTATTTT
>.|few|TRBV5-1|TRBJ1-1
CASSSGHYEAFF
TGCGCCAGCAGCTCCGGACATTATGAAGCTTTCTTT